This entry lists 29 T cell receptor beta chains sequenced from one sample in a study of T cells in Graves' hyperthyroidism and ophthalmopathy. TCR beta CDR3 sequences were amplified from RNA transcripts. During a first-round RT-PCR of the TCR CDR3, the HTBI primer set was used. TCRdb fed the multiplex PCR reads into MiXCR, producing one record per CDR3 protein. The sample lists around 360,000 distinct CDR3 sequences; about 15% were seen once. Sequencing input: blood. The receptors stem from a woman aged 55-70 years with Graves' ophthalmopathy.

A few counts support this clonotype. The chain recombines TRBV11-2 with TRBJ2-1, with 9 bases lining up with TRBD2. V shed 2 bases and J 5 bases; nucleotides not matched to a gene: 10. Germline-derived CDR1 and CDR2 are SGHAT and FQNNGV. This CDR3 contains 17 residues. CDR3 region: CASSLRTSAYQNNEQFF. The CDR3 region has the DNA TGTGCCAGCAGCTTACGGACTAGCGCATACCAAAACAATGAGCAGTTCTTC. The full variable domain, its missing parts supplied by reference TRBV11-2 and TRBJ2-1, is EAGVAQSPRYKIIEKRQSVAFWCNPISGHATLYWYQQILGQGPKLLIQFQNNGVVDDSQLPKDRFSAERLKGVDSTLKIQPAKLEDSAVYLCASSLRTSAYQNNEQFFGPGTRLTVL.

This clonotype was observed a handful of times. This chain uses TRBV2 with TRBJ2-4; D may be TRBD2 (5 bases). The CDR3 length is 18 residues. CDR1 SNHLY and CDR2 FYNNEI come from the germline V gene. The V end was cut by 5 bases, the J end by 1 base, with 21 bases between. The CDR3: CASSRGRRPPRAKNIQYF. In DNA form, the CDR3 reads TGTGCCAGCAGTCGGGGTCGGCGCCCCCCCCGGGCCAAAAACATTCAGTACTTC. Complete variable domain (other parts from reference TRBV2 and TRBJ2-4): EPEVTQTPSHQVTQMGQEVILRCVPISNHLYFYWYRQILGQKVEFLVSFYNNEISEKSEIFDDQFSVERPDGSNFTLKIRSTKLEDSAMYFCASSRGRRPPRAKNIQYFGAGTRLSVL.

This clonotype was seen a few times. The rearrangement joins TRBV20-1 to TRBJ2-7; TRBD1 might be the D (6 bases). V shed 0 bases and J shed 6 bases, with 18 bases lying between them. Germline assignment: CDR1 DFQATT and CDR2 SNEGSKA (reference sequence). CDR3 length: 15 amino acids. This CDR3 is CSARDTYRAVSEQYF. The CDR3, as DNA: TGCAGTGCTAGAGATACCTACAGGGCCGTTTCCGAGCAGTACTTC.

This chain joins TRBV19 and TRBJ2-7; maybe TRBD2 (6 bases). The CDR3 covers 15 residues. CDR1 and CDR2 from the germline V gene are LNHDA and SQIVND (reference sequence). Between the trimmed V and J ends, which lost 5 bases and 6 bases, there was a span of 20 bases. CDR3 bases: TGTGCCAGTAGTCCGGGCGGGACCACCTCCCGCGAGCAGTACTTC. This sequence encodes CASSPGGTTSREQYF.

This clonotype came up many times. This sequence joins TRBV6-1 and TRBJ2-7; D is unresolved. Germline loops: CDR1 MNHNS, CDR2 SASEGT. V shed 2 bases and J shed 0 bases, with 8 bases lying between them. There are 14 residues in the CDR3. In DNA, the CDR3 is TGTGCCAGCAGTGAAAGTCAGCCCTCCTACGAGCAGTACTTC. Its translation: CASSESQPSYEQYF.

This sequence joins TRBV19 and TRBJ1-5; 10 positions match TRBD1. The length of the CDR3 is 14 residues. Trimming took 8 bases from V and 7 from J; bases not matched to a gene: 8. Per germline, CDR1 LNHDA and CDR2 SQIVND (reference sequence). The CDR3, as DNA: TGTGCCAGTTCAGCCGGGACAGGGGTGCAGCCCCAGCATTTT. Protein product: CASSAGTGVQPQHF.

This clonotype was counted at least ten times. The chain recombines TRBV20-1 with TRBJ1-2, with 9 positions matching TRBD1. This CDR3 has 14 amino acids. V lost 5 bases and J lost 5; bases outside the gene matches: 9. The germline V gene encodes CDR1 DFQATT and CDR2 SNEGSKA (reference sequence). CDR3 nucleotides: TGCAGTGCTGGGAGGACAGGGGTAGGGTATGGCTACACCTTC. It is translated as CSAGRTGVGYGYTF.

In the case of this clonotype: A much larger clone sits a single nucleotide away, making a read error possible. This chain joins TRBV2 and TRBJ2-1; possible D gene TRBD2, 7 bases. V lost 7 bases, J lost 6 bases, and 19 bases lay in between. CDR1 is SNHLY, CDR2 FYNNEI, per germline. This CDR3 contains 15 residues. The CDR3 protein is CASNLFGGPGNEQFF. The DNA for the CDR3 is TGTGCCAGCAATTTATTCGGGGGGCCGGGCAATGAGCAGTTCTTC.

Written as DNA, the CDR3 is TGTGCCAGCAGCTTAAAGACAGGGGGCGTGAATGAGCAGTTCTTC. Amino acid sequence: CASSLKTGGVNEQFF. The V gene is TRBV7-9, the J gene TRBJ2-1; TRBD1 agrees at 10 bases. Germline loops: CDR1 SEHNR, CDR2 FQNEAQ (reference sequence). Germline trimming cut 2 bases from V and 7 bases from J; bases unmatched to any gene: 5. This CDR3 spans 15 amino acids.

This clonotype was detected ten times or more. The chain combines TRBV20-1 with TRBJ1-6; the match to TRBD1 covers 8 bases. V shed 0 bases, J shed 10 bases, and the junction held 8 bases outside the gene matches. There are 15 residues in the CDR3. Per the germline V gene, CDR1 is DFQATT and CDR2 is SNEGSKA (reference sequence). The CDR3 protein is CSARDGGRGRSPLHF. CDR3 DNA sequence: TGCAGTGCTAGAGATGGGGGCAGGGGGCGATCACCCCTCCACTTT.

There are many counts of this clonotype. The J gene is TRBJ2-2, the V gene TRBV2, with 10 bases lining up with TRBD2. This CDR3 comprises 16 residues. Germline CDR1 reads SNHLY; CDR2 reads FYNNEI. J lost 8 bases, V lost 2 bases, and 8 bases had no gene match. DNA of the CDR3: TGTGCCAGCAGTGAACTACCTAGCGGGAGCCAGGGGGAGCTGTTTTTT. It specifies CASSELPSGSQGELFF.

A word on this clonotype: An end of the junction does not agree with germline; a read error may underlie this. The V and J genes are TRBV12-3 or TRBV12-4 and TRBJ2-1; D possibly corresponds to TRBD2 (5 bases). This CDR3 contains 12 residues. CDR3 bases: TGTGCCAGCGGACTGTCCTACAATGGGCAGTTCTTC. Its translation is CASGLSYNGQFF.

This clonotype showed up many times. The CDR3 reads CASSLDPANYGYTF. CDR3 bases: TGCGCCAGCAGCTTGGATCCGGCTAACTATGGCTACACCTTC. The chain couples TRBV5-1 to TRBJ1-2; the D is unclear. Trimming removed 0 bases from V and 0 bases from J, with 6 bases in between. The length of the CDR3 is 14 residues. CDR1 SGHRS and CDR2 YFSETQ come from the germline V gene.

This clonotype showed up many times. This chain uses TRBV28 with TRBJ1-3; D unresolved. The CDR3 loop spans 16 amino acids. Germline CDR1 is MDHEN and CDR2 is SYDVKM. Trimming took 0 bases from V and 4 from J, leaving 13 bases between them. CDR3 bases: TGTGCCAGCAGTTTATGGGGAGATCCGAGAGGAAACACCATATATTTT. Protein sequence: CASSLWGDPRGNTIYF.

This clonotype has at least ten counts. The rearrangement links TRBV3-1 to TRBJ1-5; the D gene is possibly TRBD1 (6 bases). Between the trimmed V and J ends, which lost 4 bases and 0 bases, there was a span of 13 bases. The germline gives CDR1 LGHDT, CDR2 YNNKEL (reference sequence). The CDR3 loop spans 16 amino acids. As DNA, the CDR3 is TGTGCCAGCAGCCTGGGGGGACACCCTAGCAATCAGCCCCAGCATTTT. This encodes CASSLGGHPSNQPQHF.

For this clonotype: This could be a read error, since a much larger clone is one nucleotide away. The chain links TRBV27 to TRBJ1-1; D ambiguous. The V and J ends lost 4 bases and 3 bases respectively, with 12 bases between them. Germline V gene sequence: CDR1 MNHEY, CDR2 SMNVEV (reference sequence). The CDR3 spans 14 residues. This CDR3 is CASSSYGVHTEAFF. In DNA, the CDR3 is TGTGCCAGCAGTTCATATGGGGTCCACACTGAAGCTTTCTTT.

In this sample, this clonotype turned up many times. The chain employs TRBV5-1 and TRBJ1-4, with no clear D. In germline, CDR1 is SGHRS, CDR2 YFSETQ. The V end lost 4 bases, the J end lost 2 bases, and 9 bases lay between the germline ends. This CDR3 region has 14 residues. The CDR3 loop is CASSTDGTNEKLFF. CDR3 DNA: TGCGCCAGCAGCACTGACGGGACTAATGAAAAACTGTTTTTT.

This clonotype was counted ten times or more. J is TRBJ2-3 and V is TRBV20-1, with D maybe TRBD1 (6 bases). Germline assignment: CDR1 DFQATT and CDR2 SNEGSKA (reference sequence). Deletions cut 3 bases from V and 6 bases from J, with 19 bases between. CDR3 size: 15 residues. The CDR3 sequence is CSARADQRGWDTQYF. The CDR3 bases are TGCAGTGCTAGGGCGGACCAAAGGGGGTGGGATACGCAGTATTTT.

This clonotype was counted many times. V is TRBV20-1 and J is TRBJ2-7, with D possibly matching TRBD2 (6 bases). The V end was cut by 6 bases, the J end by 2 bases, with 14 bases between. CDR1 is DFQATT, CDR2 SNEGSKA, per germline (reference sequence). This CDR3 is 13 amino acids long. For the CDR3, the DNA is TGCAGTGCCTCGCCCGGGGGAACCTACGAGCAGTACTTC. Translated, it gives CSASPGGTYEQYF.

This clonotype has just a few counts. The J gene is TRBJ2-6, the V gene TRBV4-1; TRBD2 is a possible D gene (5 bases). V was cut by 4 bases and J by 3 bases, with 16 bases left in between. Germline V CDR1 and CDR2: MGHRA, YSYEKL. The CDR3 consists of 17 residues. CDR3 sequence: CASSPDGEKGGANVLTF. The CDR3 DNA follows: TGCGCCAGCAGCCCCGACGGGGAGAAAGGTGGGGCCAACGTCCTGACTTTC.

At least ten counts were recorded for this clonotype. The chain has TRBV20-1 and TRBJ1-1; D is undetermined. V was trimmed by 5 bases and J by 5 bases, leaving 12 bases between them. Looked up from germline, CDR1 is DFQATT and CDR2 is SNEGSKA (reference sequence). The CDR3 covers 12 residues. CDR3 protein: CSAASPLTEAFF. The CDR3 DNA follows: TGCAGTGCTGCCTCCCCGTTAACTGAAGCTTTCTTT.

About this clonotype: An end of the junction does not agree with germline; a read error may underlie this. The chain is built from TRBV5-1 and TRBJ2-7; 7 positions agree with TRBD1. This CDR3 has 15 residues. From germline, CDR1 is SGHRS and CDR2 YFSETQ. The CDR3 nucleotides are TGCGCCAGCAGTTTGGGGGTCACAGGGGCCTACGAGCAGTACTTC. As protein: CASSLGVTGAYEQYF.

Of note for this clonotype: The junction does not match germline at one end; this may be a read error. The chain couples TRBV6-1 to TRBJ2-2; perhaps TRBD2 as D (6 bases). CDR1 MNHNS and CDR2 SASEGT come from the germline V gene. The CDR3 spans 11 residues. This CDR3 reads CASLPGLSLYF. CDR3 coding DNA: TGTGCCAGCCTGCCGGGACTTTCTCTGTATTTT.

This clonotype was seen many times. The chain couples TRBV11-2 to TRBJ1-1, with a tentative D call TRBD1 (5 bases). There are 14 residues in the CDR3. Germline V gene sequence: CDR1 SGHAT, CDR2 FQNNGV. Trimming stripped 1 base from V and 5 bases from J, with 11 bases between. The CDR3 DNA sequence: TGTGCCAGCAGCTTAGCCGGGGGGGGAACTGAAGCTTTCTTT. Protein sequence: CASSLAGGGTEAFF.

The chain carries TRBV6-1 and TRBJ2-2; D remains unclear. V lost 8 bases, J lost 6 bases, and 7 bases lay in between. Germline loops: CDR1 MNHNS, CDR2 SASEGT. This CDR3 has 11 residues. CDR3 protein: CASARAGELFF. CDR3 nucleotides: TGTGCCAGCGCCCGGGCCGGGGAGCTGTTTTTT.

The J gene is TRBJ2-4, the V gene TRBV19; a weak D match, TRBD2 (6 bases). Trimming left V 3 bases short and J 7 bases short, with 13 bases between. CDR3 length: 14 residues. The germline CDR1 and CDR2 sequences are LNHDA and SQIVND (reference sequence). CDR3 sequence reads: CASSIYAGTNIQYF. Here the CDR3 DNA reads TGTGCCAGTAGTATTTACGCGGGGACCAACATTCAGTACTTC.

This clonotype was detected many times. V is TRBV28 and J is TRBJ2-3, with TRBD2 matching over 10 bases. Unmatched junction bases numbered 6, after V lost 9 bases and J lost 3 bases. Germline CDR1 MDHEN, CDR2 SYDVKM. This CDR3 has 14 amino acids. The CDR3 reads CASQAGGLTDTQYF. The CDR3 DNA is TGTGCCAGTCAAGCGGGAGGGCTGACAGATACGCAGTATTTT.

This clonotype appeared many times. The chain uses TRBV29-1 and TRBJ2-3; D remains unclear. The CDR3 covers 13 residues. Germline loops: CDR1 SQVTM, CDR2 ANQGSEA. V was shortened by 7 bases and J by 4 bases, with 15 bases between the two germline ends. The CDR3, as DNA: TGCAGCGCAGGACCTCGTGGCGCAGATACGCAGTATTTT. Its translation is CSAGPRGADTQYF.

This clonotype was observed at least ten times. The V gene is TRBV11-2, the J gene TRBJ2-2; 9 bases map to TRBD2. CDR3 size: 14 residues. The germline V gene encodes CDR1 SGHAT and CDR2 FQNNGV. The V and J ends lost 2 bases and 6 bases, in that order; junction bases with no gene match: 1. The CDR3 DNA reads TGTGCCAGCAGCTTAAAGCGGGAGGCCGGGGAGCTGTTTTTT. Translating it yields CASSLKREAGELFF.